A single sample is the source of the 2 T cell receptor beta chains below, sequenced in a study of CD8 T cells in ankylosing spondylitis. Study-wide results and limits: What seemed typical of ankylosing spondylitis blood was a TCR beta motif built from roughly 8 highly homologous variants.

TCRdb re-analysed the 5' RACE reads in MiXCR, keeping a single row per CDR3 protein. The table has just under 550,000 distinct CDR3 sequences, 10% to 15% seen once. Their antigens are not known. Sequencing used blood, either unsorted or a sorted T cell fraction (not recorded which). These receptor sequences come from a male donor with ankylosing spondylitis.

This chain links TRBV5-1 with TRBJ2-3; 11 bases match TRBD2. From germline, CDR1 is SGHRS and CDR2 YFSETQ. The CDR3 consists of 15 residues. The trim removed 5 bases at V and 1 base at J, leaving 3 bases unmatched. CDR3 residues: CASRGLAVGTDTQYF. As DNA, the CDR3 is TGCGCCAGCAGGGGACTAGCGGTGGGCACAGATACGCAGTATTTT.

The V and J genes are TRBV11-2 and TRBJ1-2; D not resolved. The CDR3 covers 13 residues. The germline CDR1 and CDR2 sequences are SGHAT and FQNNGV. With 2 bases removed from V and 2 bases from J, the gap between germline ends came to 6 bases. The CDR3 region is CASSLTRNYGYTF. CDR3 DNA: TGTGCCAGCAGCTTAACCAGGAACTATGGCTACACCTTC.